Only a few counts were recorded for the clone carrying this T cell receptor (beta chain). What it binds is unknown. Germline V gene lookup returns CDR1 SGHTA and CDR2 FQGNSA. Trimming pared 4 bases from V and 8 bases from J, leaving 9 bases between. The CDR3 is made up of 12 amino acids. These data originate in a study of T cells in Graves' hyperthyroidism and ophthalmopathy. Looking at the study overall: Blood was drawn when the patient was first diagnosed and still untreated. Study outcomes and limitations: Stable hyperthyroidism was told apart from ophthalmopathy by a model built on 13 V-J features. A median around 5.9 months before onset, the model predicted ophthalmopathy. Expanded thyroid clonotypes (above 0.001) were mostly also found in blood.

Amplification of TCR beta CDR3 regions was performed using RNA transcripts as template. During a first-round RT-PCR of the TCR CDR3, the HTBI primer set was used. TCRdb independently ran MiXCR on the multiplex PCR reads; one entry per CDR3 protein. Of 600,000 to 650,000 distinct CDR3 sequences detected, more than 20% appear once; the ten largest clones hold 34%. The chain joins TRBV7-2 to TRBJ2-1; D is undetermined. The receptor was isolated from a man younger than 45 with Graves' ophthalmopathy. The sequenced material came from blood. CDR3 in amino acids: CASSSAWDEQFF. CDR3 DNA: TGTGCCAGCAGCTCTGCCTGGGATGAGCAGTTCTTC.